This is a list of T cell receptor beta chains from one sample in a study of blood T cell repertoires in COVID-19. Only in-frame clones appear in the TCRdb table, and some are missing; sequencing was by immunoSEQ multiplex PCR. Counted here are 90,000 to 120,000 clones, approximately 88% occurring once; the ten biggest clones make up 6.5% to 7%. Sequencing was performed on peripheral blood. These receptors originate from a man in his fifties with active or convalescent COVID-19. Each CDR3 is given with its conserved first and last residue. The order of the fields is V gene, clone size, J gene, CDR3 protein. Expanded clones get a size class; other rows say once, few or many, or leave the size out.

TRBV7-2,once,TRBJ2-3,CASSLTRGSDTQYF
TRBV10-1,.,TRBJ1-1,CASSARTGETEAFF
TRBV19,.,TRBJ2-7,CASSPGSSYEQYF
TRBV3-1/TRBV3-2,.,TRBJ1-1,CASSQMTGVTEAFF
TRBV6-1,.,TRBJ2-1,CASSEGLPNEQFF
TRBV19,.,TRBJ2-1,CASSSLSGAPHEQFF
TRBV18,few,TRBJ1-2,CASSPGHVEGYTF
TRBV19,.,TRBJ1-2,CASSIVGAGPPVGYTF
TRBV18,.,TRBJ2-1,CASSPPLADYNEQFF
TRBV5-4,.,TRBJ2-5,CASSLPGEGETQYF
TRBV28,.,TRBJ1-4,CASSLFNRTGYEKLFF
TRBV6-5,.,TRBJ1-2,CATQMGLGRGYGYTF
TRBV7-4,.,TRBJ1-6,CASSLGQGVTLHF
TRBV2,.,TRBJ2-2,CASSLSGRVGGELFF
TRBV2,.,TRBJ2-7,CASWGEDSYEQYF
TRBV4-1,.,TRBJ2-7,CASRKTSGSDEQYF
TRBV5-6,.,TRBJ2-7,CASSWGQPIYEQYF
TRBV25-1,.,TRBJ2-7,CASSSGLAGTYEQYF
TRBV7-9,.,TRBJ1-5,CASSLGQQNQPQHF
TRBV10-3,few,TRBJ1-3,CAISEQGNVRGNTIYF
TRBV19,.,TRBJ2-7,CASTATGEGSYEQYF
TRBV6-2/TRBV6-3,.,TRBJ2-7,CASSYSVGTTYEQYF
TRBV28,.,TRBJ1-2,CASSLSRYGYTF
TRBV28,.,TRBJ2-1,CASSFVFEGDSYLNSYNEQFF
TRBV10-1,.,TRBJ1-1,CASSNGQGEEAFF
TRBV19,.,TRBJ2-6,CASSWEGGSGANVLTF
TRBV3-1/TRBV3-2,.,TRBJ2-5,CASRSHSGSPYQETQYF
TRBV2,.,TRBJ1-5,CASRREGQPQHF
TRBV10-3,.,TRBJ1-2,CAIRGGQGDGYTF
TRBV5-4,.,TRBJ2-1,CASSPLAGGSNNEQFF
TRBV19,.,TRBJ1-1,CASSIRDRFANTEAFF
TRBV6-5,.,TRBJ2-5,CASSFGTGVQETQYF
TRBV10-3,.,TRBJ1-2,CAISESTGQKIGYTF
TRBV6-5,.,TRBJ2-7,CASSYSISGASYEQYF
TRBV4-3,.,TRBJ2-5,CASSPSAGGPGETQYF
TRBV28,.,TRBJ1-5,CASSLYPHRGNQPQHF
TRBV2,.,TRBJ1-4,CASSRGSATNEKLFF
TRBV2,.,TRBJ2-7,CASRPDRAVSSTEQYF
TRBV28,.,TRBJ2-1,CASSFPPQGEYNEQFF
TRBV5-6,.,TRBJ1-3,CASSLYRSSGNTIYF
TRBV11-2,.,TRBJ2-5,CASSLGTSGSGETQYF
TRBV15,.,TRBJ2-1,CATSSGVAGTPRGYNEQFF
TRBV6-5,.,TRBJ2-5,CASSRGLAGAETQYF
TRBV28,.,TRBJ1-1,CASRWAGEAFF
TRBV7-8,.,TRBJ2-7,CASSLRESGLTSSYEQYF
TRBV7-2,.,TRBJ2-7,CASSLGGRAGERDF
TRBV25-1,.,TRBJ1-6,CASSVGDRGLKSPLHF
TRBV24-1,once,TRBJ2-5,CATSDLRSAGETQYF
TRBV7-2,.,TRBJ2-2,CASSLAEGVGRELFF
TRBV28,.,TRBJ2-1,CASSLGTAGGPPQFF
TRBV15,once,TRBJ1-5,CATSRGRDRAQYQPQHF